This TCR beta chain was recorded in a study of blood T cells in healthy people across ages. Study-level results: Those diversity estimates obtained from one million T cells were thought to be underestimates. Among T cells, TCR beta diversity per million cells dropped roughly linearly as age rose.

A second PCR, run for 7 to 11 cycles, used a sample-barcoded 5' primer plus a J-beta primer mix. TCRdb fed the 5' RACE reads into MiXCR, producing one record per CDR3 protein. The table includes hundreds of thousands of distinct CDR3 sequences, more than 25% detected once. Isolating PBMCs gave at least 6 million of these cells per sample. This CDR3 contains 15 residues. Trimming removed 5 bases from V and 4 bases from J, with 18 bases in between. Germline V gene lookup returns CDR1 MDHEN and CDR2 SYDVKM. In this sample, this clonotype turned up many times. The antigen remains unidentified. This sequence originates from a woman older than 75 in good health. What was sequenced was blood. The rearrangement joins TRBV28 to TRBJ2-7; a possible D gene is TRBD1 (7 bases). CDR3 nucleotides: TGTGCCAGCAGTCTCGAGGAGGGGGCGAGATACGAGCAGTACTTC. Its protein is CASSLEEGARYEQYF.